One and the same sample provided the 5 T cell receptor beta chains below, sequenced in a study of CD8+CD57+ T cells in acquired aplastic anemia. All patients picked for sequencing had shown, by flow cytometry, an expansion of CD8+CD57+ cells. Investigators profiled TCR beta VDJ and CDR3 from genomic DNA template. TCRdb called the reads again in MiXCR, with one record for every CDR3 protein. The data hold more than 150,000 distinct CDR3 sequences, with about 44% observed a single time. Sequencing input: sorted CD4+, CD8+, or CD8+CD57+ T cells (not recorded which) from PBMCs. The source is a human donor with aplastic anemia.

The rearrangement uses TRBV3-1 and TRBJ2-5; no clear D gene. Germline CDR1 LGHDT, CDR2 YNNKEL (reference sequence). V gave up 2 bases and J gave up 10 bases, with 8 bases separating them. This CDR3 spans 11 amino acids. The DNA of the CDR3 is TGTGCCAGCAGCCAACATGCGAGCCAGTACTTC. This sequence encodes CASSQHASQYF.

This clonotype was found a few times. A much larger clonotype is one base distant, so this may be a read error. The missing conserved phenylalanine or tryptophan at the end of this CDR3 makes a read error likely. The chain employs TRBV5-5 and TRBJ1-5; possibly TRBD1 for D (6 bases). This CDR3 contains 15 residues. Germline assignment: CDR1 SGHKS and CDR2 YYEKEE (reference sequence). V was trimmed by 0 bases and J by 2 bases, leaving 9 bases between them. CDR3 sequence reads: CASSLAGVGNQPQHL. CDR3 DNA: TGTGCCAGCAGCTTGGCAGGGGTAGGCAATCAGCCCCAGCATCTT.

This clonotype was recorded at least ten times. The rearrangement links TRBV6-5 to TRBJ2-7, with TRBD2 as a possible D gene (5 bases). This CDR3 is built from 13 residues. Germline V CDR1 and CDR2: MNHEY, SVGAGI. V lost 6 bases to trimming and J lost 2 bases, with 11 bases between them. CDR3 sequence reads: CASSPGMTYEQYF. The CDR3 bases are TGTGCCAGCAGCCCCGGGATGACCTACGAGCAGTACTTC.

A word on this clonotype: Germline and junction disagree at one end, which may indicate a read error. This chain links TRBV7-9 with TRBJ2-1, with D perhaps matching TRBD1 (6 bases). Germline CDR1 reads SEHNR; CDR2 reads FQNEAQ (reference sequence). CDR3 size: 12 residues. The CDR3: CASSWGTTEQFF. The CDR3 region has the DNA TGCGCCAGCAGCTGGGGGACAACTGAGCAGTTCTTC.

With regard to this clonotype: This clone may be a read error of a much larger clone one base away. V usage is TRBV6-1 and J usage is TRBJ1-1; no firm D call. This CDR3 has 14 amino acids. Germline V CDR1 and CDR2: MNHNS, SASEGT. CDR3 amino acids: CASSEMWEGTGAFF. CDR3 nucleotide sequence: TGTGCCAGCAGTGAAATGTGGGAAGGCACTGGAGCTTTCTTT.